A selection of T cell receptor beta chains follows, all from one sample in a study of PD-1 blockade in classical Hodgkin lymphoma. Profiling relied on immunoSEQ multiplex PCR, and the TCRdb table lists in-frame clones only, not all of them. The sample carries about 21,000 clones, around 79% recorded once. Sequencing was performed on peripheral blood mononuclear cells (PBMCs), taken before the fourth cycle of nivolumab. These receptors all stem from a human donor with classical Hodgkin lymphoma. The CDR3 runs from the conserved cysteine through the conserved F or W. Each record gives: J gene, D gene, clone size, V gene, CDR3 protein, CDR3 DNA. D genes are given only for firm matches. Some rows mark clone size as missing; the rest say once, few, many or name a class of expanded clone.

j_gene: TRBJ1-2
d_gene: -
abundance: -
v_gene: TRBV20-1
CDR3aa: CSASTSYGYTF
CDR3nt: TGCAGTGCCTCAACCTCCTATGGCTACACCTTC

j_gene: TRBJ2-7
d_gene: TRBD2
abundance: -
v_gene: TRBV7-2
CDR3aa: CASSLQTSETYEQYF
CDR3nt: TGTGCCAGCAGCTTACAGACTAGCGAGACCTACGAGCAGTACTTC

j_gene: TRBJ2-2
d_gene: TRBD1
abundance: -
v_gene: TRBV4-1
CDR3aa: CASSQAGTGSGELFF
CDR3nt: TGCGCCAGCAGCCAAGCCGGGACAGGGTCCGGGGAGCTGTTTTTT

j_gene: TRBJ2-7
d_gene: -
abundance: -
v_gene: TRBV27
CDR3aa: CASSLSSGGLYEQYF
CDR3nt: TGTGCCAGCAGTTTATCGTCTGGGGGGCTGTACGAGCAGTACTTC

j_gene: TRBJ2-3
d_gene: TRBD2
abundance: -
v_gene: TRBV7-8
CDR3aa: CASSLVWGGGGSTDTQYF
CDR3nt: TGTGCCAGCAGCTTGGTCTGGGGGGGAGGAGGGAGCACAGATACGCAGTATTTT

j_gene: TRBJ2-7
d_gene: -
abundance: few
v_gene: TRBV2
CDR3aa: CASSEWQGLPYEQYF
CDR3nt: TGTGCCAGCAGTGAGTGGCAGGGCCTACCCTACGAGCAGTACTTC

j_gene: TRBJ2-3
d_gene: -
abundance: -
v_gene: TRBV4-1
CDR3aa: CASSQGTQADTQYF
CDR3nt: TGCGCCAGCAGCCAAGGGACACAGGCTGATACGCAGTATTTT

j_gene: TRBJ2-7
d_gene: TRBD2
abundance: -
v_gene: TRBV7-9
CDR3aa: CASSFVWGRAHYEQYF
CDR3nt: TGTGCCAGCAGCTTCGTGTGGGGGAGGGCCCACTACGAGCAGTACTTC

j_gene: TRBJ1-5
d_gene: -
abundance: medium-sized
v_gene: TRBV6-5
CDR3aa: CASSYWQGKQPQHF
CDR3nt: TGTGCCAGCAGTTACTGGCAGGGCAAACAGCCCCAGCATTTT

j_gene: TRBJ2-1
d_gene: TRBD1
abundance: once
v_gene: TRBV4-1
CDR3aa: CASSFRTGDNEQFF
CDR3nt: TGCGCCAGCAGCTTCCGGACAGGGGACAATGAGCAGTTCTTC

j_gene: TRBJ2-7
d_gene: -
abundance: -
v_gene: TRBV2
CDR3aa: CASSEWSGTVSYEQYF
CDR3nt: TGTGCCAGCAGTGAGTGGTCAGGGACTGTTTCCTACGAGCAGTACTTC

j_gene: TRBJ2-7
d_gene: -
abundance: -
v_gene: TRBV27
CDR3aa: CASSEGGRREQYF
CDR3nt: TGTGCCAGCAGTGAAGGGGGGAGAAGGGAGCAGTACTTC

j_gene: TRBJ1-2
d_gene: TRBD1
abundance: -
v_gene: TRBV29-1
CDR3aa: CSAKGQGDGYTF
CDR3nt: TGCAGCGCAAAGGGACAGGGCGATGGCTACACCTTC

j_gene: TRBJ2-3
d_gene: -
abundance: -
v_gene: TRBV19
CDR3aa: CASSAGDTQYF
CDR3nt: TGTGCCAGTAGTGCTGGAGATACGCAGTATTTT

j_gene: TRBJ2-5
d_gene: TRBD2
abundance: few
v_gene: TRBV5-1
CDR3aa: CASSFIEGLAGEETQYF
CDR3nt: TGCGCCAGCAGCTTTATTGAGGGACTAGCGGGAGAAGAGACCCAGTACTTC

j_gene: TRBJ1-5
d_gene: -
abundance: -
v_gene: TRBV18
CDR3aa: CASSPPQGQPQHF
CDR3nt: TGTGCCAGCTCACCCCCCCAGGGCCAGCCCCAGCATTTT

j_gene: TRBJ1-1
d_gene: -
abundance: -
v_gene: TRBV4-1
CDR3aa: CASSQVGGFEAFF
CDR3nt: TGCGCCAGCAGCCAAGTTGGAGGATTTGAAGCTTTCTTT

j_gene: TRBJ2-5
d_gene: -
abundance: -
v_gene: TRBV27
CDR3aa: CASRIGFGTQYF
CDR3nt: TGTGCCAGCAGGATCGGGTTTGGGACCCAGTACTTC

j_gene: TRBJ1-1
d_gene: -
abundance: -
v_gene: TRBV14
CDR3aa: CASSQVWSAGMGEAFF
CDR3nt: TGTGCCAGCAGCCAAGTGTGGAGCGCGGGGATGGGGGAAGCTTTCTTT

j_gene: TRBJ1-2
d_gene: -
abundance: -
v_gene: TRBV5-6
CDR3aa: CASSLTANYGYTF
CDR3nt: TGTGCCAGCAGCTTAACAGCCAACTATGGCTACACCTTC

j_gene: TRBJ2-7
d_gene: -
abundance: -
v_gene: TRBV10-2
CDR3aa: CASSEPPTGFSEQYF
CDR3nt: TGCGCCAGCAGTGAGCCGCCGACGGGTTTCTCCGAGCAGTACTTC

j_gene: TRBJ1-1
d_gene: -
abundance: few
v_gene: TRBV6-5
CDR3aa: CASSYRQPMNTEAFF
CDR3nt: TGTGCCAGCAGTTACCGTCAGCCCATGAACACTGAAGCTTTCTTT

j_gene: TRBJ2-7
d_gene: -
abundance: -
v_gene: TRBV27
CDR3aa: CASQFPGPPYEQYF
CDR3nt: TGTGCCAGCCAATTCCCGGGACCTCCCTACGAGCAGTACTTC

j_gene: TRBJ2-3
d_gene: -
abundance: -
v_gene: TRBV7-9
CDR3aa: CASSYTDTQYF
CDR3nt: TGTGCCAGCAGTTACACAGATACGCAGTATTTT

j_gene: TRBJ1-2
d_gene: -
abundance: few
v_gene: TRBV19
CDR3aa: CASRTGMGHYGYTF
CDR3nt: TGTGCCAGTAGAACAGGGATGGGGCACTATGGCTACACCTTC

j_gene: TRBJ1-5
d_gene: -
abundance: -
v_gene: TRBV19
CDR3aa: CASSIRVAYNQPQHF
CDR3nt: TGTGCCAGTAGTATCAGGGTTGCCTACAATCAGCCCCAGCATTTT

j_gene: TRBJ1-5
d_gene: -
abundance: -
v_gene: TRBV11-2
CDR3aa: CASSLVFGAEGNQPQHF
CDR3nt: TGTGCCAGCAGCTTAGTGTTCGGGGCGGAGGGCAATCAGCCCCAGCATTTT

j_gene: TRBJ2-1
d_gene: -
abundance: -
v_gene: TRBV5-1
CDR3aa: CASSLGEGRQFF
CDR3nt: TGCGCCAGCAGCTTGGGAGAGGGCAGGCAGTTCTTC

j_gene: TRBJ2-3
d_gene: -
abundance: -
v_gene: TRBV11-2
CDR3aa: CASSPGLGPQYPTQYF
CDR3nt: TGTGCCAGCAGCCCAGGGTTAGGACCCCAATACCCTACGCAGTATTTT

j_gene: TRBJ1-2
d_gene: -
abundance: -
v_gene: TRBV5-1
CDR3aa: CASSLLPLSTGDFNYGYTF
CDR3nt: TGCGCCAGCAGCTTACTACCGTTGTCGACGGGGGACTTTAACTATGGCTACACCTTC

j_gene: TRBJ2-7
d_gene: -
abundance: once
v_gene: TRBV14
CDR3aa: CASSQMVSGTHSYEQYF
CDR3nt: TGTGCCAGCAGCCAAATGGTGAGCGGAACGCACTCCTACGAGCAGTACTTC

j_gene: TRBJ1-4
d_gene: -
abundance: -
v_gene: TRBV6-1
CDR3aa: CASSEVWGRDGEKLFF
CDR3nt: TGTGCCAGCAGTGAAGTCTGGGGCAGGGATGGTGAAAAACTGTTTTTT

j_gene: TRBJ2-7
d_gene: TRBD1
abundance: -
v_gene: TRBV7-2
CDR3aa: CASSFKTGFEQYF
CDR3nt: TGTGCCAGCAGCTTTAAGACAGGGTTCGAGCAGTACTTC

j_gene: TRBJ2-7
d_gene: -
abundance: few
v_gene: TRBV4-1
CDR3aa: CASSQAVGTQRSSEQYF
CDR3nt: TGCGCCAGCAGCCAAGCGGTTGGGACCCAAAGATCGAGCGAGCAGTACTTC

j_gene: TRBJ2-5
d_gene: -
abundance: -
v_gene: TRBV4-1
CDR3aa: CASSQDFETQYF
CDR3nt: TGCGCCAGCAGCCAAGATTTTGAGACCCAGTACTTC

j_gene: TRBJ2-2
d_gene: TRBD1
abundance: -
v_gene: TRBV30
CDR3aa: CAWRRDSVTGELFF
CDR3nt: TGTGCCTGGAGGAGGGACAGTGTTACCGGGGAGCTGTTTTTT

j_gene: TRBJ2-4
d_gene: -
abundance: -
v_gene: TRBV10-1
CDR3aa: CASSAQTPGAKNIQYF
CDR3nt: TGCGCCAGCAGTGCCCAAACCCCAGGGGCCAAAAACATTCAGTACTTC

j_gene: TRBJ1-2
d_gene: -
abundance: few
v_gene: TRBV19
CDR3aa: CASTFSDSFGGYTF
CDR3nt: TGTGCCAGTACCTTTTCGGACAGTTTCGGTGGCTACACCTTC

j_gene: TRBJ1-4
d_gene: -
abundance: few
v_gene: TRBV6-1
CDR3aa: CASRGGFGEKLFF
CDR3nt: TGTGCCAGCCGTGGGGGTTTCGGTGAAAAACTGTTTTTT

j_gene: TRBJ2-1
d_gene: TRBD2
abundance: few
v_gene: TRBV19
CDR3aa: CASSILTSGRNEQFF
CDR3nt: TGTGCCAGTAGTATCCTGACTAGCGGACGCAATGAGCAGTTCTTC

j_gene: TRBJ2-3
d_gene: -
abundance: once
v_gene: TRBV10-3
CDR3aa: CAISESTADTQYF
CDR3nt: TGTGCCATCAGTGAGTCCACGGCAGATACGCAGTATTTT

j_gene: TRBJ2-7
d_gene: TRBD1
abundance: -
v_gene: TRBV19
CDR3aa: CASSTPGQEYEQYF
CDR3nt: TGTGCCAGTAGTACCCCGGGACAGGAGTACGAGCAGTACTTC

j_gene: TRBJ2-2
d_gene: -
abundance: -
v_gene: TRBV6-5
CDR3aa: CASSQTPLGELFF
CDR3nt: TGTGCCAGCAGCCAGACCCCTTTGGGGGAGCTGTTTTTT

j_gene: TRBJ2-7
d_gene: -
abundance: -
v_gene: TRBV18
CDR3aa: CASSPQGTYEQYF
CDR3nt: TGTGCCAGCTCACCACAGGGCACCTACGAGCAGTACTTC

j_gene: TRBJ1-4
d_gene: TRBD1
abundance: -
v_gene: TRBV6-5
CDR3aa: CASRLQGGGEKLFF
CDR3nt: TGTGCCAGCAGACTACAGGGGGGGGGTGAAAAACTGTTTTTT

j_gene: TRBJ1-3
d_gene: TRBD1
abundance: -
v_gene: TRBV10-3
CDR3aa: CAISEGDRGAGNTIYF
CDR3nt: TGTGCCATCAGTGAGGGGGACAGGGGAGCAGGAAACACCATATATTTT

j_gene: TRBJ2-2
d_gene: -
abundance: -
v_gene: TRBV4-1
CDR3aa: CASSQVGPSPGELFF
CDR3nt: TGCGCCAGCAGCCAAGTGGGTCCTTCCCCCGGGGAGCTGTTTTTT